Included here is one TCR beta chain sequence, with context. What it binds is unknown. The source of the sample is a study of beta chain features in type 1 diabetes. Study overall: Age, gender and cell yields were similar between patients and healthy donors. There were approximately 110,000,000 sorted cells examined across all samples.

TCRB transcripts that were expressed got sequenced, as all of the isolated RNA had been reverse transcribed. Some 3.6 million reads was the average for naive, central memory and regulatory T cell samples. The assay was immunoSEQ multiplex PCR, and TCRdb's table has in-frame clones only and misses some. In the table there are more than 550,000 clones, over 13% of which are singletons. Germline V gene data show CDR1 as SGHRS and CDR2 as YFSETQ. This CDR3 has 16 amino acids. Study-level findings and limits: Type 1 diabetes patients showed a moderate but significant shortening of TCRB CDR3s in all four CD4+ subsets. With patients and controls alike, PCR might favor shorter templates to an equal degree.

Source material: naive CD4+ T cells from blood. The V gene is TRBV5-1, the J gene TRBJ2-6; D possibly uses TRBD1 or TRBD2 (5 bases each). The clonotype comes from a man between 18 and 35 years old with type 1 diabetes. CDR3 sequence reads: CATGPGPLSGANVLTF. As DNA, the CDR3 is TGCGCTACGGGACCGGGGCCTCTCTCTGGGGCCAACGTCCTGACTTTC.